The clone carrying this T cell receptor (beta chain) has a count of ten or more. Its antigen is unidentified. Disease lasting under 3 months, a NOSPECS grade of at least 4, and a Clinical Activity Score of at least 3 were features of the ophthalmopathy patients. This sample was taken from a study of T cells in Graves' hyperthyroidism and ophthalmopathy. Template material for amplifying TCR beta CDR3 regions consisted of RNA transcripts. Primed by the HTBI set, a first-round RT-PCR was run on the TCR CDR3. TCRdb itself ran the multiplex PCR reads through MiXCR, one entry per CDR3 protein. The sample shows 350,000 to 450,000 distinct CDR3 sequences, 11% to 15% of them seen only once. Trimming removed 5 bases from V and 7 bases from J, with 9 bases in between. The CDR3 loop spans 12 amino acids. Germline CDR1 and CDR2: SGHNT and YENEEA. Findings and caveats of the study: Using 13 V-J features, a model discriminated ophthalmopathy from stable hyperthyroidism. In the blood, most expanded thyroid clonotypes above 0.001 appeared as well.

The receptor was isolated from a man in his fifties or sixties with Graves' ophthalmopathy. This chain links TRBV11-3 with TRBJ2-1; D may be TRBD1 (6 bases). Specimen: blood. The CDR3 DNA reads TGTGCCAGCAGCATAAGGGGGAATGAGCAGTTCTTC. As protein: CASSIRGNEQFF.